The source of this T cell receptor beta chain is a study of blood T cell repertoires in COVID-19. The overall study: The samples span acute and convalescent COVID-19 from the United States, Italy and Spain.

This clone was picked up a small number of times. Authors' data handling: Reference gene primer amplification gave estimated nucleated cell counts. Here immunoSEQ multiplex PCR was the method, and the copy in TCRdb shows in-frame clones only, minus some. D and trimming come from the DNA, and the V and J calls and clone size come from that table. The data show under 55,000 clones, with 86% seen just once and about 5% held by the top ten. Germline V gives CDR1 LNHDA, CDR2 SQIVND (reference sequence). V lost 1 base, J lost 2 bases, and 8 bases lay in between. The CDR3 loop spans 14 amino acids. The sample comprised peripheral blood. This receptor was taken from a man aged 35 to 55 with active COVID-19. The chain uses TRBV19 and TRBJ1-1, with unresolved D. In DNA form, the CDR3 reads TGTGCCAGTAGTATAGCCCGGGGAAACACTGAAGCTTTCTTT. This codes for CASSIARGNTEAFF. Drawing the rest from reference TRBV19 and TRBJ1-1, the complete variable domain is DGGITQSPKYLFRKEGQNVTLSCEQNLNHDAMYWYRQDPGQGLRLIYYSQIVNDFQKGDIAEGYSVSREKKESFPLTVTSAQKNPTAFYLCASSIARGNTEAFFGQGTRLTVV.